Below, one TCR beta chain is given with its context. The sample comes from a study of T cells in tuberculosis. After thawing and overnight rest, PBMC were stained with GMM-loaded CD1B tetramer, viability dye and anti-CD3 for sorting. CD1B tetramers were loaded with Rhodococcus equi-derived C32 glucose monomycolate. PBMC for tetramer sorting were first depleted of CD14-expressing monocytes. Each donor contributed roughly 100,000 sorted tetramer-negative cells. TCR-alpha and TCR-beta chains were sequenced unpaired. The table came from immunoSEQ multiplex PCR; TCRdb's copy has only in-frame clones and leaves some out. Of about 54,000 clones in the sample, approximately 88% were seen once. Germline V gives CDR1 LGHNA, CDR2 YNFKEQ. The CDR3 is made up of 15 amino acids. The V and J ends lost 0 bases and 0 bases respectively, with 8 bases between them.

Sequencing was performed on CD1b-GMM tetramer-negative cells sorted from PBMCs. The clonotype was recovered from an adult woman with latent tuberculosis. The chain is built from TRBV4-2 and TRBJ1-1; D uncertain. CDR3 sequence (DNA): TGTGCCAGCAGCCAAGAAGCTGGGCTGAACACTGAAGCTTTCTTT. Translated: CASSQEAGLNTEAFF.